The rows below give T cell receptor beta chains drawn from one sample of a study of T cell responses to AZD1222 COVID-19 vaccine. Generated by immunoSEQ multiplex PCR, the TCRdb table keeps only in-frame clones and is missing some. The table lists some 130,000 clones, just over 85% of them singletons. The input for sequencing was peripheral blood, taken on day 0 of AZD1222 vaccination. The receptors were gathered from an adult in good health. Each CDR3 is given with its conserved first and last residue. Each record gives: CDR3 DNA, CDR3 protein, D gene, clone size, J gene, V gene. The D gene is left open where the match is weak. Clone size is given for some rows only: seen once, a few or many times, or a class if the clone is expanded.

cdr3_nt: TGTGCCAGCAGCCGGCCCGGGACAGGGTATCAGCCCCAGCATTTT
cdr3_aa: CASSRPGTGYQPQHF
d_call: TRBD1
clone_size: .
j_call: TRBJ1-5
v_call: TRBV6-2/TRBV6-3

cdr3_nt: TGTGCCAGCAGTGCCTCCTACGAGCAGTACTTC
cdr3_aa: CASSASYEQYF
d_call: .
clone_size: .
j_call: TRBJ2-7
v_call: TRBV12-3/TRBV12-4

cdr3_nt: TGTGCCAGCAGTCCAGGACCACGGGACGAGCAGTACTTC
cdr3_aa: CASSPGPRDEQYF
d_call: .
clone_size: .
j_call: TRBJ2-7
v_call: TRBV6-5

cdr3_nt: TGTGCCAGCAGACAGGGAGGAAATTCACCCCTCCACTTT
cdr3_aa: CASRQGGNSPLHF
d_call: .
clone_size: .
j_call: TRBJ1-6
v_call: TRBV2

cdr3_nt: TGCGCCAGCAGCCGCGATGGACTACTCTACAATGAGCAGTTCTTC
cdr3_aa: CASSRDGLLYNEQFF
d_call: .
clone_size: .
j_call: TRBJ2-1
v_call: TRBV4-3

cdr3_nt: TGTGCCAGCAGCCAAGATATTAGTCGGGGACAGGGGGCGGCCAGGGGGTCACCCCTCCACTTT
cdr3_aa: CASSQDISRGQGAARGSPLHF
d_call: TRBD1
clone_size: .
j_call: TRBJ1-6
v_call: TRBV3-1/TRBV3-2

cdr3_nt: TGCGCCAGCAGTGAATCGTTAATTGGGGGAGCTTTCTTT
cdr3_aa: CASSESLIGGAFF
d_call: .
clone_size: .
j_call: TRBJ1-1
v_call: TRBV10-1

cdr3_nt: TGCGCCAGCAGCTTGGCCCTACTGAACACCGGGGAGCTGTTTTTT
cdr3_aa: CASSLALLNTGELFF
d_call: .
clone_size: few
j_call: TRBJ2-2
v_call: TRBV5-1

cdr3_nt: TGTGCCAGCAGTTTACTTCGGGGGAACACTGAAGCTTTCTTT
cdr3_aa: CASSLLRGNTEAFF
d_call: .
clone_size: .
j_call: TRBJ1-1
v_call: TRBV28

cdr3_nt: TGTGCCAGCAGCTTGGCCGGGCAGCGGGTGGAGACCCAGTACTTC
cdr3_aa: CASSLAGQRVETQYF
d_call: .
clone_size: .
j_call: TRBJ2-5
v_call: TRBV5-8

cdr3_nt: TGTGCCAGCAGCTACCTTGGGGGGGAGAACACTGAAGCTTTCTTT
cdr3_aa: CASSYLGGENTEAFF
d_call: .
clone_size: once
j_call: TRBJ1-1
v_call: TRBV6-5

cdr3_nt: TGTGCCAGCAGCTCGACAGGGAATGAGCAGTTCTTC
cdr3_aa: CASSSTGNEQFF
d_call: TRBD1
clone_size: .
j_call: TRBJ2-1
v_call: TRBV7-9

cdr3_nt: TGTGCCAGCAGTTCCGACACCCAAATGTGCACCTTC
cdr3_aa: CASSSDTQMCTF
d_call: .
clone_size: once
j_call: TRBJ1-2
v_call: TRBV3-1/TRBV3-2

cdr3_nt: TGTGCCAGCAGCTTAAATTTGGGGGGCTGGGGGCAGTTCTTC
cdr3_aa: CASSLNLGGWGQFF
d_call: .
clone_size: .
j_call: TRBJ2-1
v_call: TRBV11-2

cdr3_nt: TGCGCCAGCAGCTTTGCGGCAGGGGGCAACTATGGCTACACCTTC
cdr3_aa: CASSFAAGGNYGYTF
d_call: TRBD1
clone_size: .
j_call: TRBJ1-2
v_call: TRBV5-1

cdr3_nt: TGTGCCAGCAGTGAAGACAGGGGCGGATACAATGAGCAGTTCTTC
cdr3_aa: CASSEDRGGYNEQFF
d_call: TRBD1
clone_size: .
j_call: TRBJ2-1
v_call: TRBV2

cdr3_nt: TGTGCCAGCAGCGTAACAGGGAGAGCTGAAGCTTTCTTT
cdr3_aa: CASSVTGRAEAFF
d_call: .
clone_size: .
j_call: TRBJ1-1
v_call: TRBV9

cdr3_nt: TGTGCCAGCTCACCACAGGGGGGAGAGACCCAGTACTTC
cdr3_aa: CASSPQGGETQYF
d_call: .
clone_size: .
j_call: TRBJ2-5
v_call: TRBV18

cdr3_nt: TGTGCCTGGAGTCCGACAGGGAGAGGCTATGGCTACACCTTC
cdr3_aa: CAWSPTGRGYGYTF
d_call: TRBD1
clone_size: once
j_call: TRBJ1-2
v_call: TRBV30

cdr3_nt: TGTGCCAGCAGTTCCCCGGGGGGGGGCTCCTACAATGAGCAGTTCTTC
cdr3_aa: CASSSPGGGSYNEQFF
d_call: TRBD2
clone_size: once
j_call: TRBJ2-1
v_call: TRBV28

cdr3_nt: TGTGCCAGCAGTCCAGGACTAGCTGAGACCCAGTACTTC
cdr3_aa: CASSPGLAETQYF
d_call: TRBD2
clone_size: .
j_call: TRBJ2-5
v_call: TRBV28

cdr3_nt: TGTGCCAGCAGCTTAGGGGGTTTATATAATTCACCCCTCCACTTT
cdr3_aa: CASSLGGLYNSPLHF
d_call: .
clone_size: .
j_call: TRBJ1-6
v_call: TRBV7-6

cdr3_nt: TGCGCCAGCAGCCCCATTGAGGCGGGACAGGTCACCGGGGAGCTGTTTTTT
cdr3_aa: CASSPIEAGQVTGELFF
d_call: TRBD1
clone_size: .
j_call: TRBJ2-2
v_call: TRBV4-1

cdr3_nt: TGTGCCAGCAGCTCGGGCCAGCAAGAGACCCAGTACTTC
cdr3_aa: CASSSGQQETQYF
d_call: .
clone_size: .
j_call: TRBJ2-5
v_call: TRBV9

cdr3_nt: TGTGCCAGCAGTTCTGGACAGAATATACGCTACGAGCAGTACTTC
cdr3_aa: CASSSGQNIRYEQYF
d_call: .
clone_size: .
j_call: TRBJ2-7
v_call: TRBV6-6

cdr3_nt: TGCGCCAGCAGCCCAAACCATCGACTAGCGGGGCAAGAGACCCAGTACTTC
cdr3_aa: CASSPNHRLAGQETQYF
d_call: TRBD2
clone_size: .
j_call: TRBJ2-5
v_call: TRBV5-1

cdr3_nt: TGTGCCAGCAGCCCTACGAACAGGGGACCAGGTGGTGGCTACACCTTC
cdr3_aa: CASSPTNRGPGGGYTF
d_call: TRBD1
clone_size: once
j_call: TRBJ1-2
v_call: TRBV7-2

cdr3_nt: TGTGCCAGCAGCCGCGGGACAGGCGGTGGCCATTCACCCCTCCACTTT
cdr3_aa: CASSRGTGGGHSPLHF
d_call: TRBD1
clone_size: .
j_call: TRBJ1-6
v_call: TRBV7-9

cdr3_nt: TGTGCCAGCAGCCCCGGGACAGGCAATAGCAATCAGCCCCAGCATTTT
cdr3_aa: CASSPGTGNSNQPQHF
d_call: TRBD1
clone_size: once
j_call: TRBJ1-5
v_call: TRBV9

cdr3_nt: TGTGCCAGCAGCCCCGCCTCTCTCAGGGGCAACTATGGCTACACCTTC
cdr3_aa: CASSPASLRGNYGYTF
d_call: .
clone_size: .
j_call: TRBJ1-2
v_call: TRBV13

cdr3_nt: TGCGCCAGCAGCTTGATGGGTGAATATGGCTACACCTTC
cdr3_aa: CASSLMGEYGYTF
d_call: .
clone_size: .
j_call: TRBJ1-2
v_call: TRBV5-1

cdr3_nt: TGTGCCAGCAGTCCCTTTAGCACCGACAATGAGCAGTTCTTC
cdr3_aa: CASSPFSTDNEQFF
d_call: .
clone_size: .
j_call: TRBJ2-1
v_call: TRBV27

cdr3_nt: TGTGCCAGCAGCAGGACAGGGGATGAAAAACTGTTTTTT
cdr3_aa: CASSRTGDEKLFF
d_call: TRBD1
clone_size: .
j_call: TRBJ1-4
v_call: TRBV7-6

cdr3_nt: TGTGCCAGCAGCTTAGCGCTGGCGCTTGGAAACACCATATATTTT
cdr3_aa: CASSLALALGNTIYF
d_call: .
clone_size: .
j_call: TRBJ1-3
v_call: TRBV7-9

cdr3_nt: TGTGCCAGCACCAAGAGCGGGGGGGCCAAAAATGAGCAGTTCTTC
cdr3_aa: CASTKSGGAKNEQFF
d_call: TRBD2
clone_size: once
j_call: TRBJ2-1
v_call: TRBV6-5